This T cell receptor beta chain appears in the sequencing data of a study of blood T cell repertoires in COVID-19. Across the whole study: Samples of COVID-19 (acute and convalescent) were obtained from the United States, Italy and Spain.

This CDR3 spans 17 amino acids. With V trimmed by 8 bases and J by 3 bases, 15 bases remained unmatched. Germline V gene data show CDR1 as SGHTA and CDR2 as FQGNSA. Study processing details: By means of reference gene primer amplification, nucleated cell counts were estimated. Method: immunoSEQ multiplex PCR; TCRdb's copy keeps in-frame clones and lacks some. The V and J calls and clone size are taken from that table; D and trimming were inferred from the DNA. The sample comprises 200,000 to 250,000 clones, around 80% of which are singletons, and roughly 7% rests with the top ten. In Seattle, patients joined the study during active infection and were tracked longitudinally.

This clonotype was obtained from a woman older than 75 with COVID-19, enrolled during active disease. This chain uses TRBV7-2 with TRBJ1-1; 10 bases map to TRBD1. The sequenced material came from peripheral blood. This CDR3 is CASGNPLGGQGYTEAFF. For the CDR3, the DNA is TGTGCCAGCGGCAATCCCCTGGGGGGACAGGGGTACACTGAAGCTTTCTTT.